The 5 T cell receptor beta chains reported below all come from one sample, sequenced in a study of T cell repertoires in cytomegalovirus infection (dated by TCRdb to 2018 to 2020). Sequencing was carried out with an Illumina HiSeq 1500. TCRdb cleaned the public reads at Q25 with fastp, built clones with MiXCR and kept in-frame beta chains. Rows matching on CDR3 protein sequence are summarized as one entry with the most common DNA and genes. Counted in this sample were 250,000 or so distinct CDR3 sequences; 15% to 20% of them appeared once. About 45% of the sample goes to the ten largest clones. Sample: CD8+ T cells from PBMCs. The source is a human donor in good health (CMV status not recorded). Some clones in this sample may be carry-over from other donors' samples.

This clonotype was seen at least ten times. This CDR3 reads CASSLGRTEAFF. CDR3 nucleotides: TGTGCCAGCAGCCTTGGACGGACCGAAGCTTTCTTT. The chain combines TRBV7-8 with TRBJ1-1; no clear D gene. In germline, CDR1 is SGHVS, CDR2 FQNEAQ. The CDR3 covers 12 residues. With 5 bases removed from V and 8 bases from J, the gap between germline ends came to 12 bases.

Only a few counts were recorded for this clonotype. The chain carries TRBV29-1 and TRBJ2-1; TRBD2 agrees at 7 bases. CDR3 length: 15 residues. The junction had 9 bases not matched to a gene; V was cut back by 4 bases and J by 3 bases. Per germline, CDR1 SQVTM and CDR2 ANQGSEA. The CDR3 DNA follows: TGCAGCGTTGGGGGGGGGTCCCTCCTCTACAATGAGCAGTTCTTC. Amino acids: CSVGGGSLLYNEQFF.

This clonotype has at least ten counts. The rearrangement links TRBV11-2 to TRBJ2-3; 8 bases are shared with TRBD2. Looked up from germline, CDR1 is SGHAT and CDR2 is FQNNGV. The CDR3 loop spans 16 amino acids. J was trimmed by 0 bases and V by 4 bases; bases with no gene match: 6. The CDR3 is CASSSIAGFSTDTQYF. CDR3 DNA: TGTGCCAGCAGCTCCATAGCGGGATTTAGCACAGATACGCAGTATTTT.

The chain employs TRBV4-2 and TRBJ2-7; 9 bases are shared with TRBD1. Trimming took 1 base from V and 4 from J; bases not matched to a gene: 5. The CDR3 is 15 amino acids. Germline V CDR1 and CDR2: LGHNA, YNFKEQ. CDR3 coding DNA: TGTGCCAGCAGCCAAGTAACAGGGGGCGGTTACGAGCAGTACTTC. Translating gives CASSQVTGGGYEQYF.

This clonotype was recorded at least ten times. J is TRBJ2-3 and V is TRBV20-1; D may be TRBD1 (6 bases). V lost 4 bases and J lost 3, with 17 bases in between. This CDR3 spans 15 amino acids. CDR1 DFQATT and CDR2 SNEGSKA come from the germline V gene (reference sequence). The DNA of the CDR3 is TGCAGTGCTAAACCGGACAGACTCAAGACAGATACGCAGTATTTT. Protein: CSAKPDRLKTDTQYF.